Shown below are 8 T cell receptor beta chains from a single sample sequenced in a study of blood T cell repertoires in COVID-19. The repertoire was sequenced with immunoSEQ multiplex PCR; TCRdb's copy has only in-frame clones and lacks some. This sample has 150,000 to 200,000 clones, with around 78% found just once. Sequencing was done on a sample of peripheral blood. The receptors originated from a woman aged 80 or over with active or convalescent COVID-19.

V usage is TRBV6-5 and J usage is TRBJ1-2, with 7 bases fitting TRBD1. J lost 5 bases, V lost 2 bases, and 2 bases had no gene match. Germline V gene sequence: CDR1 MNHEY, CDR2 SVGAGI. The CDR3 has 13 residues. This CDR3 reads CASSYQQGYGYTF. The CDR3 DNA reads TGTGCCAGCAGTTACCAACAGGGGTATGGCTACACCTTC.

In its sample, this clone was seen a few times. CDR3 sequence: CASSLDPRGTNEKLFF. CDR3 nucleotide sequence: TGTGCCAGCAGTTTAGATCCCAGGGGGACTAATGAAAAACTGTTTTTT. This chain connects TRBV28 to TRBJ1-4; 7 bases are shared with TRBD1. V dropped 2 bases and J dropped 2; count of bases not matched to a gene: 5. This CDR3 comprises 16 residues. Germline assignment: CDR1 MDHEN and CDR2 SYDVKM. Filled out from reference TRBV28 and TRBJ1-4, the complete variable domain reads DVKVTQSSRYLVKRTGEKVFLECVQDMDHENMFWYRQDPGLGLRLIYFSYDVKMKEKGDIPEGYSVSREKKERFSLILESASTNQTSMYLCASSLDPRGTNEKLFFGSGTQLSVL.

The rearrangement joins TRBV3-1 (or the pseudogene TRBV3-2) to TRBJ2-1, with 8 bases identical to TRBD2. Trimming took 1 base from V and 1 from J; bases not matched to a gene: 0. The V gene's germline CDR1 is LGHDT and CDR2 YNNKEL (reference sequence). There are 15 residues in the CDR3. As DNA, the CDR3 is TGTGCCAGCAGCCAAGCTAGCGGGTCCTACAATGAGCAGTTCTTC. Protein product: CASSQASGSYNEQFF.

The V gene is TRBV19, the J gene TRBJ1-6; 7 bases fit TRBD1. This CDR3 comprises 13 residues. CDR1 is LNHDA and CDR2 is SQIVND in the germline V gene (reference sequence). The V gene end was trimmed by 8 bases and the J gene end by 3 bases; junction bases not matched to a gene: 1. The CDR3 bases are TGTGCCAGTGGGACAGTCTATAATTCACCCCTCCACTTT. Translated: CASGTVYNSPLHF.

This clone was recorded only once. The V call is TRBV4-2, the J call TRBJ2-7; 16 nucleotides line up with TRBD2. CDR3 size: 18 residues. Germline lookup yields CDR1 LGHNA and CDR2 YNFKEQ. V gave up 3 bases and J gave up 0 bases; unmatched junction bases: 5. The CDR3 sequence is CASSQQGTSGGASYEQYF. In DNA form, the CDR3 reads TGTGCCAGCAGCCAGCAAGGGACTAGCGGGGGGGCCTCCTACGAGCAGTACTTC.

The chain uses TRBV28 and TRBJ2-7; tentative D call: TRBD2 (6 bases). V was trimmed by 6 bases and J by 1 base, leaving 19 bases between them. The CDR3 extends over 16 amino acids. The germline V gene encodes CDR1 MDHEN and CDR2 SYDVKM. CDR3 DNA sequence: TGTGCCAGCAGACCCCCTGCCGGGGGTGGTTCCTACGAGCAGTACTTC. Its protein is CASRPPAGGGSYEQYF.

The V gene is TRBV19, the J gene TRBJ1-1; 11 bases align to TRBD1. CDR3 length: 16 amino acids. Germline loops: CDR1 LNHDA, CDR2 SQIVND (reference sequence). Trimming at V came to 2 bases and at J to 7 bases, leaving 9 bases not matched to a gene. The CDR3 loop reads CASSIKYGQGAIEAFF. CDR3 DNA sequence: TGTGCCAGTAGTATAAAATACGGACAGGGGGCAATTGAAGCTTTCTTT.

The V and J genes are TRBV2 and TRBJ2-2; 11 nucleotides match TRBD1. There are 15 residues in the CDR3. The ends lost 6 bases at V and 4 bases at J; junction bases unmatched: 4. Germline-derived CDR1 and CDR2 are SNHLY and FYNNEI. CDR3 residues: CASRTGTGGTGELFF. CDR3 DNA sequence: TGTGCCAGCAGGACCGGGACAGGGGGCACCGGGGAGCTGTTTTTT.